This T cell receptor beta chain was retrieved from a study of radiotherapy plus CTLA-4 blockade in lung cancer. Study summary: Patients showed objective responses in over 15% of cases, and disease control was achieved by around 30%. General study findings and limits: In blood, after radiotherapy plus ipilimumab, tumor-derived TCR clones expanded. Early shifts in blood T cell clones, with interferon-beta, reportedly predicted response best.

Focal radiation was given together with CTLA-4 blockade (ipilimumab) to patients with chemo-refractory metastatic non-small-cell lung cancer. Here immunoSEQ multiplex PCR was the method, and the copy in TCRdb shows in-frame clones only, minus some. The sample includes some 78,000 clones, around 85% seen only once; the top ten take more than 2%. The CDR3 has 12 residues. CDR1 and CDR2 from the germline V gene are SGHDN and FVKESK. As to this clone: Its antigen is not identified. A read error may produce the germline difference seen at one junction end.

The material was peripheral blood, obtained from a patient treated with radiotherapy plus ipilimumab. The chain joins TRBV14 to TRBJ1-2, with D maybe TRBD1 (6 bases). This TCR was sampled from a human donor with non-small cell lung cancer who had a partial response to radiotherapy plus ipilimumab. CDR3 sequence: CASSQDPGARSF. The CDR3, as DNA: TGTGCCAGCAGCCAAGATCCAGGGGCCCGGTCCTTC.